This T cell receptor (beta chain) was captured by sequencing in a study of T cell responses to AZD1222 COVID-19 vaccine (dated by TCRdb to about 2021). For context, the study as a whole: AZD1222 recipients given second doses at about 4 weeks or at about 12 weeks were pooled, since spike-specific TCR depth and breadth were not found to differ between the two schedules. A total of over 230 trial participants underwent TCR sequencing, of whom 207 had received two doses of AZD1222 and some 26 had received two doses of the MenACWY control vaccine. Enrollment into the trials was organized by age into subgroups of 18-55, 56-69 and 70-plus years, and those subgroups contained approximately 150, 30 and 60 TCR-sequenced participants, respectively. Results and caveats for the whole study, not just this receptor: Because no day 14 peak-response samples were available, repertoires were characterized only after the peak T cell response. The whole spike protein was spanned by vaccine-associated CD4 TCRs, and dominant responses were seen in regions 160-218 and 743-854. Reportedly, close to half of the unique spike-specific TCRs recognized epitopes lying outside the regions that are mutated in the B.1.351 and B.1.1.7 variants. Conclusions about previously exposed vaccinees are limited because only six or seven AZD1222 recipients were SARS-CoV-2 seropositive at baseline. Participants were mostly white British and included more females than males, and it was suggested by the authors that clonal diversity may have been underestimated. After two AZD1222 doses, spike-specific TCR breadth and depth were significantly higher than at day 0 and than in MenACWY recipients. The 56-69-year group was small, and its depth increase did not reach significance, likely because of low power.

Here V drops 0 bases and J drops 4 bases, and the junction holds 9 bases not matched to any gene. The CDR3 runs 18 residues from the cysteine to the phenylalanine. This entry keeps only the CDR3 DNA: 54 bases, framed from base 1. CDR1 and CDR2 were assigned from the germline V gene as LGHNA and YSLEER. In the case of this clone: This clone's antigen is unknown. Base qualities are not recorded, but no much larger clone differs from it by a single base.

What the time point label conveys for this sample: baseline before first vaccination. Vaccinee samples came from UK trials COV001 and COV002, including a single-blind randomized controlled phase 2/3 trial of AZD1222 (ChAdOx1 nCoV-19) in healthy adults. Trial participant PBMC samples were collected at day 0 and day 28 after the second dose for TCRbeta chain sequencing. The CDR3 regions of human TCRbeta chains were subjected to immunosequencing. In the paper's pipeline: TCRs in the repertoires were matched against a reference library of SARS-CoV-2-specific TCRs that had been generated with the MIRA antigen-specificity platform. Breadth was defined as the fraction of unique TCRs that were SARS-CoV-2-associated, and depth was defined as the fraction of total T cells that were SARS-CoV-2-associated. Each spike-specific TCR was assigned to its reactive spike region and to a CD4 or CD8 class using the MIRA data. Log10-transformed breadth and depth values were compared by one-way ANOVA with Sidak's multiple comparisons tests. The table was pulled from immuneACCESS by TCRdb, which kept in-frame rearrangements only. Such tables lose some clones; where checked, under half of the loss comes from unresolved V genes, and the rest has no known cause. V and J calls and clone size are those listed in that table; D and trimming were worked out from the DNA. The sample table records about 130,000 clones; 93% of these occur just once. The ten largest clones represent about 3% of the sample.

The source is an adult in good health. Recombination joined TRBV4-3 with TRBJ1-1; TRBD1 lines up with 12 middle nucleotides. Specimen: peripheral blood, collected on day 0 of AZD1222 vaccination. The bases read TGCGCCAGCAGCCAAGATTCTCCCGGGACAGGGGGCCGCACTGAAGCTTTCTTT. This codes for CASSQDSPGTGGRTEAFF.